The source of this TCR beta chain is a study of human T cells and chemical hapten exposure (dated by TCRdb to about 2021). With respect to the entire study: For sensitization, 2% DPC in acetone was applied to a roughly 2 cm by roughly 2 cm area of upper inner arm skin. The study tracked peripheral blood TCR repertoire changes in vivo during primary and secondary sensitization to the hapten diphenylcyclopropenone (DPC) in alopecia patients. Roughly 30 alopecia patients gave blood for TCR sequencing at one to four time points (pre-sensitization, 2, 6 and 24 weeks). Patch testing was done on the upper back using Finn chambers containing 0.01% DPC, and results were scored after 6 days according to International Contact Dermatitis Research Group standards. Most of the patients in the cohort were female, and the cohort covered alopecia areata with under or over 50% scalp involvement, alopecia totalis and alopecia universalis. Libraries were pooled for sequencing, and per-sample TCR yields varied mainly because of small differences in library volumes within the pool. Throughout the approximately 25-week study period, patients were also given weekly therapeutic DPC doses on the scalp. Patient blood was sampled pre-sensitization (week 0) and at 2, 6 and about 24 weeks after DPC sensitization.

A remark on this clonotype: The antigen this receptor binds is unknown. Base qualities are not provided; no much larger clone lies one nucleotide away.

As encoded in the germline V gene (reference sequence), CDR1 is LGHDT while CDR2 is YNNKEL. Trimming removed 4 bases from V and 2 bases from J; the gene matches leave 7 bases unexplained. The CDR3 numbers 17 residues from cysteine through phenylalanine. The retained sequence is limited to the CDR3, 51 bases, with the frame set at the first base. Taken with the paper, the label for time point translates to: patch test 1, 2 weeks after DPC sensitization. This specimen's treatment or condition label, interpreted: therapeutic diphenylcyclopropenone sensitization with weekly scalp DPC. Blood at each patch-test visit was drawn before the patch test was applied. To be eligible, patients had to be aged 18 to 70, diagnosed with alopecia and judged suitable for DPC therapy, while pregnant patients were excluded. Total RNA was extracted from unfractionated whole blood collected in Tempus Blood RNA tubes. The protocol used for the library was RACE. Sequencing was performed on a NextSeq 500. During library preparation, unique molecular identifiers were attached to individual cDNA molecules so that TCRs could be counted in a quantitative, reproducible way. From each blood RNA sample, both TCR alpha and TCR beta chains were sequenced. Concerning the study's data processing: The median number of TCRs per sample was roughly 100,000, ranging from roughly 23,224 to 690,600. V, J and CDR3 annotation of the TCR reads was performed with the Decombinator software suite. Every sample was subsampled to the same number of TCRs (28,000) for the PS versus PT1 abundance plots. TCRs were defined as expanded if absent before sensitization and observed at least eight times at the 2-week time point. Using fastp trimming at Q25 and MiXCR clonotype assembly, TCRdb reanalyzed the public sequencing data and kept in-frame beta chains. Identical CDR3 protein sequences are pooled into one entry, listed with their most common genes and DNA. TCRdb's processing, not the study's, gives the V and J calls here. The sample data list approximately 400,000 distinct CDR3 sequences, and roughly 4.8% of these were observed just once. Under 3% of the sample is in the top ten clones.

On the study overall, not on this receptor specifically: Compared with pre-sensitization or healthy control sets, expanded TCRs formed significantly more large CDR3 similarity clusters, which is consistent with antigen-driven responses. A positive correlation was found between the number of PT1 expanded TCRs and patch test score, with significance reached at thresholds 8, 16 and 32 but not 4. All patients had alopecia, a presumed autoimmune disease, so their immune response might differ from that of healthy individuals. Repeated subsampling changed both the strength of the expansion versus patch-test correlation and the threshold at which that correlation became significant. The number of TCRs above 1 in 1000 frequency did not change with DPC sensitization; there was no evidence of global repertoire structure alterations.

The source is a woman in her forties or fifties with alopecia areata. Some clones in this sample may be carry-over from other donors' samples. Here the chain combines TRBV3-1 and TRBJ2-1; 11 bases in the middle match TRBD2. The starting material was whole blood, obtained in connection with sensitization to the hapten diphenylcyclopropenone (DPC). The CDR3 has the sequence CASSLGTSGSPYNEQFF. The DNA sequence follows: TGTGCCAGCAGCCTTGGGACTAGCGGTTCCCCCTACAATGAGCAGTTCTTC.